The 14 T cell receptor beta chains in this list originate from one sample, sequenced in a study of technical replicates of blood from a few donors. TCRdb's table, derived via immunoSEQ multiplex PCR, lists solely in-frame clones and lacks some. The table includes around 76,000 clones, nearly 98% detected once. Sample: T cells isolated from PBMCs. These receptors were obtained from a human donor in good health.

The chain links TRBV7-8 to TRBJ1-1; 10 bases align to TRBD1. The CDR3 has 14 amino acids. Germline V gene data show CDR1 as SGHVS and CDR2 as FQNEAQ. V lost 5 bases and J lost 3; bases outside the gene matches: 3. CDR3: CASSRTGGDTEAFF. The CDR3 nucleotides are TGTGCCAGCAGCCGGACAGGGGGAGACACTGAAGCTTTCTTT.

Only one count was recorded for this clone. This chain links TRBV27 with TRBJ2-3; possibly TRBD2 for D (6 bases). The length of the CDR3 is 16 residues. The germline CDR1 and CDR2 sequences are MNHEY and SMNVEV (reference sequence). Trimming stripped 2 bases from V and 0 bases from J, with 12 bases between. The CDR3 bases are TGTGCCAGCAGTTTAAACGGACTAACTAGCACAGATACGCAGTATTTT. Protein: CASSLNGLTSTDTQYF.

The chain combines TRBV6-5 with TRBJ2-5; D perhaps matches TRBD1 (5 bases). CDR1 MNHEY and CDR2 SVGAGI come from the germline V gene. The V and J ends lost 8 bases and 2 bases respectively, with 12 bases between them. The CDR3 consists of 13 residues. The CDR3 is CASASAGQETQYF. The CDR3 DNA follows: TGTGCCAGCGCGAGCGCAGGGCAAGAGACCCAGTACTTC.

This sequence joins TRBV27 and TRBJ1-6; D not certain. The V end was cut by 8 bases, the J end by 5 bases, with 10 bases between. Germline V gene sequence: CDR1 MNHEY, CDR2 SMNVEV (reference sequence). This CDR3 spans 13 amino acids. The CDR3 region is CASGPLDNSPLHF. Here the CDR3 DNA reads TGTGCCAGCGGCCCTCTCGATAATTCACCCCTCCACTTT.

This clone has just one count. The genes are TRBV5-1 and TRBJ2-2, with a possible D match to TRBD2 (6 bases). The CDR3 is 14 amino acids. The germline V gene encodes CDR1 SGHRS and CDR2 YFSETQ. Between the trimmed V and J ends, which lost 4 bases and 7 bases, there was a span of 14 bases. The CDR3 sequence: CASSPGSPSGELFF. CDR3 coding DNA: TGCGCCAGCAGCCCCGGGAGCCCCAGCGGGGAGCTGTTTTTT.

The chain joins TRBV5-6 to TRBJ1-6; possible D gene TRBD1, 6 bases. Looked up from germline, CDR1 is SGHDT and CDR2 is YYEEEE. The ends were cut back, 5 bases at V and 4 bases at J, with 19 bases in the middle. This CDR3 contains 17 residues. The CDR3: CASRKEQGPLYNSPLHF. The DNA for the CDR3 is TGTGCCAGCAGGAAAGAACAGGGACCACTTTATAATTCACCCCTCCACTTT.

The chain employs TRBV5-5 and TRBJ2-1; 8 bases match TRBD1. V dropped 0 bases and J dropped 3; count of bases not matched to a gene: 11. The CDR3 extends over 18 amino acids. From germline, CDR1 is SGHKS and CDR2 YYEKEE (reference sequence). The CDR3, as DNA: TGTGCCAGCAGCTTGGCACCCTCGACAGGGGCGGGCTACAATGAGCAGTTCTTC. Translated: CASSLAPSTGAGYNEQFF.

The CDR3: CASSNVAVSSYNEQFF. The CDR3 bases are TGCGCCAGCAGCAATGTAGCGGTAAGCTCCTACAATGAGCAGTTCTTC. The chain is built from TRBV5-1 and TRBJ2-1; TRBD2 is a possible D gene (6 bases). There are 16 residues in the CDR3. Trimming removed 4 bases at V and 0 bases at J, with 14 bases between. CDR1 is SGHRS, CDR2 YFSETQ, per germline.

The V and J genes are TRBV28 and TRBJ1-2; possibly TRBD1 for D (6 bases). The CDR3 runs 13 residues. Germline CDR1 MDHEN, CDR2 SYDVKM. V was shortened by 8 bases and J by 3 bases, with 13 bases between the two germline ends. CDR3 amino acids: CASRGRTDYGYTF. The CDR3 coding sequence is TGTGCCAGCCGGGGAAGGACAGACTATGGCTACACCTTC.

This clone was picked up one time. The V call is TRBV13, the J call TRBJ2-3, with 7 bases aligning to TRBD1. The CDR3 covers 16 residues. Germline lookup yields CDR1 PRHDT and CDR2 FYEKMQ (reference sequence). The J segment lost 0 bases and the V segment lost 7 bases, leaving 10 bases of the junction unmatched. The CDR3: CASILAEDRSTDTQYF. Written as DNA, the CDR3 is TGTGCCAGCATCCTTGCCGAGGACAGGAGCACAGATACGCAGTATTTT.

The gene calls are TRBV27 and TRBJ2-7; the match to TRBD2 covers 9 bases. The CDR3 is made up of 15 amino acids. J gave up 3 bases and V 0 bases, and 3 bases lay outside the gene matches. Germline V gene lookup returns CDR1 MNHEY and CDR2 SMNVEV (reference sequence). DNA for the CDR3: TGTGCCAGCAGTTTATCAGGGACTAGCTACTACGAGCAGTACTTC. This translates into CASSLSGTSYYEQYF.

The chain recombines TRBV6-5 with TRBJ1-2, with D possibly matching TRBD1 (6 bases). CDR3 length: 13 amino acids. The germline CDR1 and CDR2 sequences are MNHEY and SVGAGI. V lost 0 bases and J lost 6, with 8 bases in between. CDR3 protein: CASSYSDRNGYTF. DNA for the CDR3: TGTGCCAGCAGTTACTCCGACAGGAATGGCTACACCTTC.

This sequence joins TRBV29-1 and TRBJ2-5; D is perhaps TRBD2 (5 bases). The CDR3 consists of 15 residues. V dropped 8 bases and J dropped 0 bases, with 19 bases sitting between them. The germline CDR1 and CDR2 sequences are SQVTM and ANQGSEA. CDR3 residues: CSIDYMSWYQETQYF. The CDR3 nucleotides read TGCAGCATAGACTACATGAGTTGGTACCAAGAGACCCAGTACTTC.

The chain carries TRBV4-1 and TRBJ2-6; possibly TRBD1 for D (6 bases). Trimming pared 7 bases from V and 0 bases from J, leaving 13 bases between. The CDR3 length is 16 residues. Germline V gene data show CDR1 as MGHRA and CDR2 as YSYEKL. The chain's CDR3 is CASNLPGDSGANVLTF. The CDR3 DNA follows: TGCGCCAGCAACCTGCCAGGGGACTCTGGGGCCAACGTCCTGACTTTC.